One sample yielded the 6 T cell receptor beta chains listed below, sequenced in a study of T-cell memory formation after mild COVID-19. TCRdb processed the 5' RACE reads anew with MiXCR; each CDR3 protein has one entry. The table records about 270,000 distinct CDR3 sequences, 15% of them present only once. Sequencing used PBMCs or a T cell subset sorted from them (not recorded which). These receptors were collected from an adult woman who had mild COVID-19 (a few samples of this study predate the infection). Cell type and time point are not known.

This clonotype has just a few counts. J is TRBJ2-1 and V is TRBV7-9; 12 positions match TRBD2. This CDR3 region has 17 residues. The V and J ends lost 5 bases and 0 bases, in that order; junction bases with no gene match: 5. Looked up from germline, CDR1 is SEHNR and CDR2 is FQNEAQ (reference sequence). CDR3 loop: CASSPTSGGSSYNEQFF. CDR3 nucleotides: TGTGCCAGCAGCCCGACTAGCGGGGGCAGCTCCTACAATGAGCAGTTCTTC.

This clonotype showed up just a few times. The chain has TRBV11-3 and TRBJ2-5; D remains ambiguous. This CDR3 contains 13 residues. V dropped 1 base and J dropped 5 bases, with 8 bases sitting between them. CDR1 SGHNT and CDR2 YENEEA come from the germline V gene. CDR3 loop: CASSLVGRETQYF. The CDR3, as DNA: TGTGCCAGCAGCTTAGTTGGTCGGGAGACCCAGTACTTC.

This clonotype showed up just a few times. The genes are TRBV12-3 or TRBV12-4 and TRBJ1-2; 7 bases map to TRBD1. J was trimmed by 2 bases and V by 6 bases; bases with no gene match: 6. The CDR3 contains 14 residues. This CDR3 reads CASRPRGRNYGYTF. CDR3 nucleotide sequence: TGTGCCAGCAGACCAAGGGGGCGAAACTATGGCTACACCTTC.

This clonotype was counted only a few times. The gene calls are TRBV7-2 and TRBJ2-1; D perhaps matches TRBD2 (5 bases). Trimming removed 3 bases from V and 12 bases from J, with 9 bases in between. Germline V CDR1 and CDR2: SGHTA, FQGNSA. This CDR3 comprises 11 residues. Here the CDR3 DNA reads TGTGCCAGCAGCTTGTCCAGCGGGCAGTTCTTC. It encodes CASSLSSGQFF.

This clonotype occurred a few times. V gene TRBV20-1 combines with J gene TRBJ1-2, with D unclear. This CDR3 is built from 8 residues. Trimming left V 6 bases short and J 8 bases short, with 4 bases between. CDR1 is DFQATT, CDR2 SNEGSKA, per germline (reference sequence). CDR3 protein: CSADGYTF. The CDR3 coding sequence is TGCAGTGCAGACGGCTACACCTTC.

The table lists this clonotype with many counts. The genes are TRBV20-1 and TRBJ2-1; TRBD2 aligns across 10 bases. Germline V gene data show CDR1 as DFQATT and CDR2 as SNEGSKA (reference sequence). CDR3 length equals 15 residues. The V gene end was trimmed by 4 bases and the J gene end by 5 bases; junction bases not matched to a gene: 8. The CDR3 loop reads CSATFSGGADNEQFF. The CDR3 DNA is TGCAGTGCTACATTCAGCGGGGGGGCAGACAATGAGCAGTTCTTC.